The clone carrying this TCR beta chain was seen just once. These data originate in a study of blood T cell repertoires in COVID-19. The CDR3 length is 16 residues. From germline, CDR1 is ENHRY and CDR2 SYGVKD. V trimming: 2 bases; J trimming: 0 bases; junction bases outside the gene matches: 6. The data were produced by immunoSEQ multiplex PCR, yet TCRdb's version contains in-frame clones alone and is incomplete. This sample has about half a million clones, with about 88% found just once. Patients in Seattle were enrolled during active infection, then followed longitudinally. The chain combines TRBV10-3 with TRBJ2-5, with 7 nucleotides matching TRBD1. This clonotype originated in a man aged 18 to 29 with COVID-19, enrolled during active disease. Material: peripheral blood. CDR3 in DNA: TGTGCCATCAGTGAGGTGACAGGGATCAACCAAGAGACCCAGTACTTC. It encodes CAISEVTGINQETQYF.